The rows below give T cell receptor beta chains drawn from one sample of a study of cytomegalovirus exposure and HLA in healthy donors. Data came from immunoSEQ multiplex PCR; TCRdb stores just in-frame clones and leaves some out. Of 250,000 to 350,000 clones in the sample, roughly 70% were seen once. Sequencing was done on a sample of PBMCs. The receptor source for this set is a female donor in good health and CMV-seronegative. The CDR3 runs from the conserved cysteine through the conserved F or W. Fields, in order: J gene, V gene, D gene, clone size, CDR3 DNA, CDR3 protein. D genes are given only for firm matches. Size tells how often a clone was seen (once, few, many) or the class of an expanded clone, and some rows leave it out.

TRBJ2-1	TRBV4-1	TRBD2	-	TGCGCCAGCAGCTTCCTAGCGGGGGAGTACAATGAGCAGTTCTTC	CASSFLAGEYNEQFF
TRBJ2-6	TRBV7-9	TRBD1	-	TGTGCCAGCAGCACCCCGGGACAGTCCTCTGGGGCCAACGTCCTGACTTTC	CASSTPGQSSGANVLTF
TRBJ1-3	TRBV7-9	-	few	TGTTCCAGCAGCTCCCGACAGAAGGACACCATATATTTT	CSSSSRQKDTIYF
TRBJ2-2	TRBV28	TRBD1	-	TGTGCCAGTGGACAGGGCAGCACCGGGGAGCTGTTTTTT	CASGQGSTGELFF
TRBJ1-5	TRBV7-9	TRBD1	-	TGTGCCAGCAGCTTAGGTCAGGGGGTAAATCAGCCCCAGCATTTT	CASSLGQGVNQPQHF
TRBJ1-4	TRBV5-1	-	-	TGCGCCAGCAGCGGCCAACAGGATCGGCTGTTTTTT	CASSGQQDRLFF
TRBJ2-7	TRBV28	TRBD2	-	TGTGCCAGCAGTTTACAGGGCGGGAGGCAGTACGAGCAGTACTTC	CASSLQGGRQYEQYF
TRBJ2-7	TRBV5-6	-	-	TGTGCCAGCAGCTCGGGAATGGGGCAGTACTTC	CASSSGMGQYF
TRBJ2-7	TRBV10-3	-	-	TGTGCCATCAGTGAGTTGGGCCAGGGGTTAGGCGAGCAGTACTTC	CAISELGQGLGEQYF
TRBJ2-1	TRBV29-1	TRBD2	few	TGCAGCGTTGAAGCCTTACTAGCGGGTTACAATGAGCAGTTCTTC	CSVEALLAGYNEQFF
TRBJ1-5	TRBV4-1	-	once	TGCGCCAGCAGCCCGTTCTTAATAACAGGGAATTATCAGCCCCAGCATTTT	CASSPFLITGNYQPQHF
TRBJ1-2	TRBV28	-	-	TGTGCCAGCAGTTTATTAGGGGGGGCTATCTATGGCTACACCTTC	CASSLLGGAIYGYTF
TRBJ2-1	TRBV7-9	-	few	TGTGCCAGCAGCTTAGTTTGGGGACACTACAATGAGCAGTTCTTC	CASSLVWGHYNEQFF
TRBJ2-3	TRBV2	-	-	TGTGCCAGCATGGGGGGGCTAGCGAGCGATACGCAGTATTTT	CASMGGLASDTQYF
TRBJ2-2	TRBV10-1	TRBD1	-	TGCGCCAGCAGTAACCCCCGGGACAGGGGGAGTGGGGAGCTGTTTTTT	CASSNPRDRGSGELFF
TRBJ1-1	TRBV6-5	-	few	TGTGCCAGCAGCTACCGGATTACTACAGGGAATACTGAAGCTTTCTTT	CASSYRITTGNTEAFF
TRBJ1-6	TRBV30	TRBD1	-	TGTGCCTGGAAGAGTGGTGGGACAGATAATTCACCCCTCCACTTT	CAWKSGGTDNSPLHF
TRBJ2-7	TRBV28	-	few	TGTGCCAGCAGTCCCTTCATGAGGGGGAGAGCCTACGAGCAGTACTTC	CASSPFMRGRAYEQYF
TRBJ2-2	TRBV4-2	-	-	TGTGCCAGCAGCCAATGGTTAGCGAGCGGCGAAACCGGGGAGCTGTTTTTT	CASSQWLASGETGELFF
TRBJ2-5	TRBV11-2	TRBD1	-	TGTGCCAGCAGCTTAGGAGGGACAGTCCAAGAGACCCAGTACTTC	CASSLGGTVQETQYF
TRBJ2-2	TRBV11-3	TRBD1	-	TGTGCCAGCAGCTTAGGGGGACAGACGAACACCGGGGAGCTGTTTTTT	CASSLGGQTNTGELFF
TRBJ2-1	TRBV19	TRBD2	-	TGTGCCAGTAAACACCTAGCGGGAGAATCGAATGAGCAGTTCTTC	CASKHLAGESNEQFF
TRBJ1-1	TRBV28	TRBD1	-	TGTGCCAGCACCCTAGGGACAGGGGGCACTGAGGCTTTCTTT	CASTLGTGGTEAFF
TRBJ2-3	TRBV30	-	few	TGTGCCTGGATCGGGAGCTTTGGCACAGATACGCAGTATTTT	CAWIGSFGTDTQYF
TRBJ2-7	TRBV5-4	-	-	TGTGCCAGCAGCTTGCCGGACTTTGGAGGCGGAAACGAGCAGTACTTC	CASSLPDFGGGNEQYF
TRBJ2-3	TRBV29-1	TRBD2	-	TGCAGCGTTACACCCCGTCTTGCGGGAGGTGAAGGAGATACGCAGTATTTT	CSVTPRLAGGEGDTQYF
TRBJ2-2	TRBV9	TRBD2	-	TGTGCCAGCAGGGTGGACGGGAGGCGGACCGGGGAGCTGTTTTTT	CASRVDGRRTGELFF
TRBJ2-5	TRBV21-1	-	-	TGTGCCAGCAGCAAAGTACAATCTAGGACCCAGTACTTC	CASSKVQSRTQYF
TRBJ2-7	TRBV4-2	TRBD2	-	TGTGCCAGCAGCCAAGATTGGGGGGAGGGCCTCTACGAGCAGTACTTC	CASSQDWGEGLYEQYF
TRBJ2-7	TRBV14	-	-	TGTGCCAGCAGCCAAGATTATGGGCTAGCTCAGTACTTC	CASSQDYGLAQYF
TRBJ2-7	TRBV2	TRBD1	-	TGTGCCAGCAGGGGGGACAGGAACTACGAGCAGTACTTC	CASRGDRNYEQYF
TRBJ2-7	TRBV27	TRBD2	-	TGTGCCAGCAGCCTACTCGGACTAGCGGGAGGGTACGAGCAGTACTTC	CASSLLGLAGGYEQYF
TRBJ2-7	TRBV28	-	-	TGTGCCAGCAGTCGGTTCTCCTACGAGCAGTACTTC	CASSRFSYEQYF
TRBJ1-2	TRBV2	-	-	TGTGCCAGCAGTGAGTTGGCCTACACCTTC	CASSELAYTF
TRBJ2-5	TRBV10-3	TRBD2	few	TGTGCCATCAGTTCGGGAGTAGCGGGAGGGGAGACCCAGTACTTC	CAISSGVAGGETQYF
TRBJ1-1	TRBV20-1	-	-	TGCAGTGCTAGAGTCGACACTGAAGCTTTCTTT	CSARVDTEAFF
TRBJ2-7	TRBV2	-	-	TGTGCCAGCATTGGGGTGGCGGGCGAGCAGTACTTC	CASIGVAGEQYF
TRBJ1-1	TRBV5-8	TRBD1	-	TGTGCCAGCAGCCACCCACAGGGGACGCCTATCACTGAAGCTTTCTTT	CASSHPQGTPITEAFF
TRBJ1-2	TRBV28	-	-	TGTGCCAGCAGTTTAAGAGGGCGCGGAGCCTTC	CASSLRGRGAF
TRBJ1-4	TRBV4-1	-	-	TGCGCCAGCAGCCAAGATGGCGGGGCGGGGGAAAAACTGTTTTTT	CASSQDGGAGEKLFF
TRBJ1-2	TRBV7-2	TRBD1	once	TGTGCCAGCAGCCTGAGGTGGACAGGGGAGAGTGGTGGCTACACCTTC	CASSLRWTGESGGYTF
TRBJ2-3	TRBV5-1	TRBD2	once	TGCGCCAGCAGCTTCCAAAGCGGGAGTGCAGATACGCAGTATTTT	CASSFQSGSADTQYF
TRBJ2-3	TRBV30	TRBD2	-	TGTGCCTGGACTACTAGCGGGAGTTCAGATACGCAGTATTTT	CAWTTSGSSDTQYF
TRBJ2-7	TRBV11-1	TRBD2	-	TGTGCCAGCAGCTTGTGGACTAGCGGGTCTGTCGAGCAGTACTTC	CASSLWTSGSVEQYF
TRBJ2-1	TRBV18	-	-	TGTGCCAGCTCACCATCGAGCGCCTACAATGAGCAGTTCTTC	CASSPSSAYNEQFF
TRBJ1-2	TRBV28	TRBD1	-	TGTGCCAGCAGACGAACAGGGGTAGGCTATGGCTACACCTTC	CASRRTGVGYGYTF
TRBJ1-2	TRBV5-1	-	-	TGCGCCAGCAGCTTGGGGCCAGCTAACTATGGCTACACCTTC	CASSLGPANYGYTF
TRBJ2-7	TRBV5-4	TRBD1	-	TGTGCCAGCAGCATCCGGGACAGGCTTTACGAGCAGTACTTC	CASSIRDRLYEQYF
TRBJ1-4	TRBV20-1	-	-	TGCAGTCGGGGTTATGGTGAAAAACTGTTTTTT	CSRGYGEKLFF
TRBJ1-1	TRBV5-5	-	-	TGTGCCAGCAGGAAGACTGTAAGTGGCACTGAAGCTTTCTTT	CASRKTVSGTEAFF
TRBJ2-1	TRBV4-2	-	once	TGTGCCAGCAGCCATACTAGCTCCGATAAGGATGAGCAGTTCTTC	CASSHTSSDKDEQFF